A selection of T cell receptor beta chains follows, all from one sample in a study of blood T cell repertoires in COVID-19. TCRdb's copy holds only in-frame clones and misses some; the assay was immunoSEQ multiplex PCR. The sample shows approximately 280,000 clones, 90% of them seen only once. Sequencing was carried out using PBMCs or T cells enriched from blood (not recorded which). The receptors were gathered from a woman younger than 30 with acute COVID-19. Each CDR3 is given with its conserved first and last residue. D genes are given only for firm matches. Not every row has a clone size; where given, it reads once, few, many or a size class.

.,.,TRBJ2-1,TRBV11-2,CASSLWTNYNEQFF,TGTGCCAGCAGCCTTTGGACTAACTACAATGAGCAGTTCTTC
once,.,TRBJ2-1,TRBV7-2,CASSLGGIAVYNEQFF,TGTGCCAGCAGCTTAGGTGGGATAGCGGTGTACAATGAGCAGTTCTTC
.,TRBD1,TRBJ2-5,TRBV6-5,CASSSFPFSGGTQYF,TGTGCCAGCAGTTCCTTCCCCTTCTCAGGGGGGACCCAGTACTTC
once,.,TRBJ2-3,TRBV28,CASSLPGTFGTDTQYF,TGTGCCAGCAGTTTGCCCGGGACATTCGGCACAGATACGCAGTATTTT
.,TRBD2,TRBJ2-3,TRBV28,CASRIVGGRTDTQYF,TGTGCCAGCAGGATAGTTGGCGGGAGGACAGATACGCAGTATTTT
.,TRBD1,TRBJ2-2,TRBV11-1,CASHPGTGATGELFF,TGTGCCAGCCATCCCGGGACAGGGGCCACCGGGGAGCTGTTTTTT
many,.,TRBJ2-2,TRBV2,CASSAYSRLFF,TGTGCCAGCAGTGCCTATTCACGGCTGTTTTTT
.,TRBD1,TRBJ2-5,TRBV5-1,CASSISGQGTQETQYF,TGCGCCAGCAGCATTTCGGGACAGGGGACCCAAGAGACCCAGTACTTC
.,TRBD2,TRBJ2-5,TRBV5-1,CASSLEAGRTPPGTSGKETQYF,TGCGCCAGCAGCTTGGAGGCGGGACGAACGCCACCCGGGACTAGCGGTAAAGAGACCCAGTACTTC
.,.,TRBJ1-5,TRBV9,CASSVDLGPQPQHF,TGTGCCAGCAGCGTAGATCTGGGGCCACAGCCCCAGCATTTT
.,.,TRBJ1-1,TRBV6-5,CASSYTQANTEAFF,TGTGCCAGCAGTTACACCCAGGCTAACACTGAAGCTTTCTTT
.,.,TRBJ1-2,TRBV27,CASSFVGAHGYTF,TGTGCCAGCAGTTTTGTGGGGGCGCATGGCTACACCTTC
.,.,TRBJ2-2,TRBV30,CAWSYGGAGELFF,TGTGCCTGGAGTTATGGGGGCGCCGGGGAGCTGTTTTTT
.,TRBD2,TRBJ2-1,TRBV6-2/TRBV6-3,CASSYSIRGGYNEQFF,TGTGCCAGCAGTTACTCGATTCGGGGGGGGTACAATGAGCAGTTCTTC
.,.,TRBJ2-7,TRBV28,CASSFRGAGVSYEQYF,TGTGCCAGCAGTTTCCGGGGGGCAGGGGTCTCCTACGAGCAGTACTTC
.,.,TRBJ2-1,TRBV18,CASSPLQTSEGEQFF,TGTGCCAGCTCACCCTTACAGACTAGTGAGGGTGAGCAGTTCTTC
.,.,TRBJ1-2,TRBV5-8,CASSLYMSGYTF,TGTGCCAGCAGCTTGTATATGAGCGGCTACACCTTC
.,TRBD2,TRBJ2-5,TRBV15,CATSRPLGGTRETQYF,TGTGCCACCAGCAGACCGTTGGGCGGGACTAGGGAGACCCAGTACTTC